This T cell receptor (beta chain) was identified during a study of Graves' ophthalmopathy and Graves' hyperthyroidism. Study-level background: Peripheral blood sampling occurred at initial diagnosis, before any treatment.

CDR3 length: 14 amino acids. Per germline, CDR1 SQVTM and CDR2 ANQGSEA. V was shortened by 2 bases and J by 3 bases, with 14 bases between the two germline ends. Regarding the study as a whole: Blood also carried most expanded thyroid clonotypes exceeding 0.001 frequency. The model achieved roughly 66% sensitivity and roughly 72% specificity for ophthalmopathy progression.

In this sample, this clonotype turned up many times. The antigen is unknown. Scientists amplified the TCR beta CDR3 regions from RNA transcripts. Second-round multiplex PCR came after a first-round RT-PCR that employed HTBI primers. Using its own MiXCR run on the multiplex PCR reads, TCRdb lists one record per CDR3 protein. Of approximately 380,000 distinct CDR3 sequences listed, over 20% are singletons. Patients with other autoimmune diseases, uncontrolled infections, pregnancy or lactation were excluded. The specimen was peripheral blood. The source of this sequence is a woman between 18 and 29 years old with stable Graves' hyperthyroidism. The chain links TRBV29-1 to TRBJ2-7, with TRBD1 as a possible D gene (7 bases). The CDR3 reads CSVEQGGRDYEQYF. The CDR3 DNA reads TGCAGCGTTGAACAGGGGGGTCGGGACTACGAGCAGTACTTC.